These T cell receptor beta chains were read from a single sample in a study of T cell changes during pregnancy in multiple sclerosis. Sequencing used immunoSEQ multiplex PCR; TCRdb keeps in-frame clones, though not all of them. The sample includes more than 50,000 clones, 75% to 95% seen only once; the top ten take over 1%. This specimen consisted of peripheral blood, obtained after pregnancy. All receptors derive from a female donor in good health, enrolled as a control in a pregnancy study. Both conserved end residues are part of each CDR3. D genes are given only for firm matches. For some rows the clone size is stated as once, few or many, or as a class when expanded; others skip it.

v_gene,abundance,j_gene,d_gene,CDR3nt,CDR3aa
TRBV5-6,few,TRBJ1-6,TRBD1,TGTGCCAGCAGCTTGGCCGGGACAGGGACCTCACCCCTCCACTTT,CASSLAGTGTSPLHF
TRBV9,NA,TRBJ2-7,TRBD1,TGTGCCAGCAGCGTCCCTTCCTGTGGGACAGGGCGTTTCGGGCAGTACTTC,CASSVPSCGTGRFGQYF
TRBV7-9,NA,TRBJ1-3,NA,TGTGCCAGCAGCCCGGAGCCCTCTGGAAACACCATATATTTT,CASSPEPSGNTIYF
TRBV7-6,NA,TRBJ1-3,NA,TGTGCCAGCAGCCTTACGAGTACCGGGACTCCTGGAAACACCATATATTTT,CASSLTSTGTPGNTIYF
TRBV28,NA,TRBJ1-1,NA,TGTGCCAGCAGTTTTTCTGGGGGGAAATTAACTGAAGCTTTCTTT,CASSFSGGKLTEAFF
TRBV5-6,NA,TRBJ2-2,TRBD1,TGTGCCAGCAGCTTGGGGACAGGGGCATTCGTAACCGGGGAGCTGTTTTTT,CASSLGTGAFVTGELFF
TRBV25-1,NA,TRBJ2-7,NA,TGTGCCAGCAGCTACAGGGTCACGGGTGAGCAGTACTTC,CASSYRVTGEQYF
TRBV18,once,TRBJ1-3,NA,TGTGCCAGCTCACCGGACAACTCTGGAAACACCATATATTTT,CASSPDNSGNTIYF
TRBV5-1,NA,TRBJ2-1,TRBD2,TGCGCCAGCAGCTTGGCGGGGGGGCGTGCCAATGAGCAGTTCTTC,CASSLAGGRANEQFF
TRBV7-2,NA,TRBJ1-1,NA,TGTGCCAGCAGCTTAGTTGGCGGGGGGAGCACTGAAGCTTTCTTT,CASSLVGGGSTEAFF
TRBV6-1,once,TRBJ2-1,TRBD2,TGTGCCAGCCCCGCCGCGGGGGGAAGAAGTGAGCAGTTCTTC,CASPAAGGRSEQFF
TRBV6-5,NA,TRBJ2-7,NA,TGTGCCAGCAGTTACATCCCGAGTAGGGGGAACGAGCAGTACTTC,CASSYIPSRGNEQYF
TRBV11-2,NA,TRBJ1-3,NA,TGTGCCAGCGGCCGGGAGGCCAGTACCTTCTCTGGAAACACCATATATTTT,CASGREASTFSGNTIYF
TRBV11-2,NA,TRBJ2-3,NA,TGTGCCAGCAGCTTAAAACTAGGAGATACGCAGTATTTT,CASSLKLGDTQYF
TRBV15,NA,TRBJ2-7,TRBD1,TGTGCCACCAGCAGAGGCAGGGGACAGGGCTACGAGCAGTACTTC,CATSRGRGQGYEQYF
TRBV7-9,NA,TRBJ1-2,NA,TGTGCCAGCAGCTCCGCCGACAGGAACTATGGCTACACCTTC,CASSSADRNYGYTF
TRBV25-1,once,TRBJ2-3,TRBD2,TGTGCCAGCAGTGAACTAGGGACTAGCGAATTTGGTGATACGCAGTATTTT,CASSELGTSEFGDTQYF
TRBV5-8,NA,TRBJ2-1,NA,TGTGCCAGCAGTGCCCTGAGCTCCTACAATGAGCAGTTCTTC,CASSALSSYNEQFF
TRBV5-1,NA,TRBJ2-7,TRBD1,TGCGCCAGCAGCCCTACCCGGGACAGCTCCTACGAGCAGTACTTC,CASSPTRDSSYEQYF
TRBV10-3,NA,TRBJ1-2,TRBD1,TGTGCCATCAGTGACCTGGACAGGGGCCCCTATGGCTACACCTTC,CAISDLDRGPYGYTF
TRBV28,NA,TRBJ2-7,TRBD2,TGTGCCAGCAGTCCCCGGGCAACTAGCGGGAGTTACGAGCAGTACTTC,CASSPRATSGSYEQYF
TRBV2,NA,TRBJ2-3,TRBD2,TGTGCCAGCCTAGGGGAGGGGAACACAGATACGCAGTATTTT,CASLGEGNTDTQYF
TRBV5-1,once,TRBJ2-3,TRBD1,TGCGCCAGCAGCTTGGGGGGGACAGGGCCTTCAGATACGCAGTATTTT,CASSLGGTGPSDTQYF
TRBV6-5,NA,TRBJ2-1,NA,TGTGCCAGCAGTTACTCGGCAGGGCGGGGTGAGCAGTTCTTC,CASSYSAGRGEQFF
TRBV6-6,NA,TRBJ2-7,NA,TGTGCCAGCAGTTTCGGACAAAACTCTAACGAGCAGTACTTC,CASSFGQNSNEQYF
TRBV18,NA,TRBJ2-7,TRBD2,TGTGCCAGCTCTCCTAGCGGGAGATTCTACGAGCAGTACTTC,CASSPSGRFYEQYF
TRBV15,NA,TRBJ1-3,NA,TGTGCCACCAGCGCCCGACAGACAATAACTGGAAACACCATATATTTT,CATSARQTITGNTIYF
TRBV5-1,NA,TRBJ1-1,NA,TGCGCCAGCAGCTGGGGAGTCGGAAACACTGAAGCTTTCTTT,CASSWGVGNTEAFF
TRBV19,NA,TRBJ2-7,TRBD2,TGTGCCAGTAGTATACGTAGCGGGGGGGCCTACGAGCAGTACTTC,CASSIRSGGAYEQYF
TRBV2,NA,TRBJ1-6,NA,TGTGCCAGCAGGGGCGGGGGGTATAATTCACCCCTCCACTTT,CASRGGGYNSPLHF
TRBV6-4,once,TRBJ2-3,TRBD2,TGTGCCAGCAGTGATAGTGCGGGGGGATATACGCAGTATTTT,CASSDSAGGYTQYF
TRBV7-9,NA,TRBJ2-1,TRBD2,TGTGCCGGGGAGGGACTAACCTCCTACAATGAGCAGTTCTTC,CAGEGLTSYNEQFF
TRBV7-2,NA,TRBJ1-2,NA,TGTGCCAGCAGCCAGGGGAGGGCTAACTATGGCTACACCTTC,CASSQGRANYGYTF
TRBV5-6,NA,TRBJ1-1,NA,TGTGCCAGCAGCTTAACAGTGTTGAACACTGAAGCTTTCTTT,CASSLTVLNTEAFF
TRBV7-9,NA,TRBJ1-1,NA,TGTGCTATCACTGGAGGGGCGGTTATGAACACTGAAGCTTTCTTT,CAITGGAVMNTEAFF
TRBV28,once,TRBJ2-7,TRBD2,TGTGCCAGCCTCCTAGCGGGAGCTAACTCCTACGAGCAGTACTTC,CASLLAGANSYEQYF
TRBV18,NA,TRBJ1-4,NA,TGTGCCAGCTCATCCAAACAGGTTTCGGATGAAAAACTGTTTTTT,CASSSKQVSDEKLFF
TRBV6-4,NA,TRBJ1-2,NA,TGTGCCAGCAGTGACTCGAGCCTGGACAGACGTTTAGGCTACACCTTC,CASSDSSLDRRLGYTF
TRBV19,once,TRBJ1-5,NA,TGTGCCAGTAGTATCGTTTGGGGGGGACCCAATCAGCCCCAGCATTTT,CASSIVWGGPNQPQHF
TRBV11-2,NA,TRBJ1-2,TRBD1,TGTGCCAGCAGCTCGTCTTCAACAGGGGTACGTTATGGCTACACCTTC,CASSSSSTGVRYGYTF
TRBV14,NA,TRBJ2-3,NA,TGTGCCAGCAGCCTAAGTAGTGATACGCAGTATTTT,CASSLSSDTQYF
TRBV13,NA,TRBJ1-2,NA,TGTGCCAGCAGCCCTCGGACTGCCGGTGGCTACACCTTC,CASSPRTAGGYTF
TRBV19,NA,TRBJ2-3,TRBD2,TGTGCCAGTAGTATTGGGACTAGCGGGATGGGAGATACGCAGTATTTT,CASSIGTSGMGDTQYF
TRBV7-9,NA,TRBJ1-5,NA,TGTGCCAGCAGCTTAAAAGGTGAGGTTAGCAATCAGCCCCAGCATTTT,CASSLKGEVSNQPQHF
TRBV18,NA,TRBJ2-1,TRBD2,TGTGCCAGCTCACCAGAGGGCCCTAGCGGGAGCAATGAGCAGTTCTTC,CASSPEGPSGSNEQFF
TRBV11-3,few,TRBJ2-2,NA,TGTGCCAGCAGCTTAGCACAGTCCACCGGGGAGCTGTTTTTT,CASSLAQSTGELFF
TRBV6-1,NA,TRBJ1-1,NA,TGTGCCAGCAGTGCCAGGGAGGTCACTGAAGCTTTCTTT,CASSAREVTEAFF
TRBV5-4,NA,TRBJ2-7,TRBD1,TGTGCCAGCAGCTTGGTACAGGGGGGCACCTACGAGCAGTACTTC,CASSLVQGGTYEQYF
TRBV6-6,few,TRBJ1-5,TRBD1,TGTGCCAGCGGGGGACAGGCCTCTGGGAATCAGCCCCAGCATTTT,CASGGQASGNQPQHF
TRBV9,NA,TRBJ2-1,NA,TGTGCCAGCAGCGCCCTTTACAATGAGCAGTTCTTC,CASSALYNEQFF
TRBV9,NA,TRBJ2-3,TRBD1,TGTGCCAGCACCGACCGGGACAGGGGATCAGATACGCAGTATTTT,CASTDRDRGSDTQYF
TRBV19,NA,TRBJ1-2,NA,TGTGCCAGTAGTATAACAGGGAACTATGGCTACACCTTC,CASSITGNYGYTF
TRBV4-1,NA,TRBJ1-5,TRBD1,TGCGCCAGCAGCCAAGAAGAAGCCCACAGGGGTGGACAGCCCCAGCATTTT,CASSQEEAHRGGQPQHF
TRBV5-4,NA,TRBJ1-1,NA,TGTGCCAGCAGCCCAATACTCGAGGGCCTGAACACTGAAGCTTTCTTT,CASSPILEGLNTEAFF
TRBV6-1,NA,TRBJ2-7,TRBD1,TGTGCCAGCAATGGACAGGGGGTAAGCGAGCAGTACTTC,CASNGQGVSEQYF
TRBV11-2,NA,TRBJ1-1,TRBD1,TGTGCCAGCAGCCCTAGACTGGGACAGCTGAACACTGAAGCTTTCTTT,CASSPRLGQLNTEAFF
TRBV6-1,NA,TRBJ1-2,NA,TGTGCCAGCACCCAGGGCTATGGCTACACCTTC,CASTQGYGYTF
TRBV7-9,NA,TRBJ1-2,TRBD1,TGTGCCAGCAGCCGAACGTCGGACAGGGCGAACTATGGCTACACCTTC,CASSRTSDRANYGYTF
TRBV6-5,NA,TRBJ1-1,NA,TGTGCCAGCAGTTATATAGGGGCTGAAGCTTTCTTT,CASSYIGAEAFF
TRBV5-1,NA,TRBJ2-1,TRBD2,TGCGCCAGCAGCCCGGAGGCTAGCGGAGCCAATGAGCAGTTCTTC,CASSPEASGANEQFF